One sample yielded the 13 T cell receptor beta chains listed below, sequenced in a study of HIV-infected patients and healthy controls. TCRdb reprocessed the 5' RACE reads with MiXCR, giving one entry per CDR3 protein. The sample records about 70,000 distinct CDR3 sequences, about 17% being singletons. Input material: CD4+ T cells from blood. The origin of the receptors is a human donor in good health.

This clonotype was detected a few times. The chain couples TRBV28 to TRBJ2-6; 8 positions match TRBD1. The CDR3 has 16 residues. V trimming: 6 bases; J trimming: 0 bases; junction bases outside the gene matches: 4. Germline-derived CDR1 and CDR2 are MDHEN and SYDVKM. The CDR3 DNA is TGTGCCAGCAGGAGGACAGGGATCTCTGGGGCCAACGTCCTGACTTTC. Its translation: CASRRTGISGANVLTF. The full variable domain, rest sourced from reference TRBV28 and TRBJ2-6, is DVKVTQSSRYLVKRTGEKVFLECVQDMDHENMFWYRQDPGLGLRLIYFSYDVKMKEKGDIPEGYSVSREKKERFSLILESASTNQTSMYLCASRRTGISGANVLTFGAGSRLTVL.

This clonotype came up a few times. The V call is TRBV19, the J call TRBJ1-3; a weak D match, TRBD1 (6 bases). Germline values: CDR1 LNHDA, CDR2 SQIVND (reference sequence). This CDR3 comprises 16 residues. V dropped 9 bases and J dropped 0 bases, with 18 bases sitting between them. This CDR3 reads CASRTPQGSSGNTIYF. CDR3 nucleotides: TGTGCCAGCAGGACGCCTCAGGGGAGCTCTGGAAACACCATATATTTT.

This clonotype was recorded at least ten times. The chain recombines TRBV5-1 with TRBJ1-2, with 8 bases identical to TRBD1. This CDR3 spans 13 amino acids. V was pared by 4 bases and J by 3 bases, with 2 bases of the junction left unmatched. Per germline, CDR1 SGHRS and CDR2 YFSETQ. Written as DNA, the CDR3 is TGCGCCAGCAGCCCGACAGGGGACTATGGCTACACCTTC. Protein sequence: CASSPTGDYGYTF.

This clonotype was seen only a few times. The genes are TRBV28 and TRBJ2-3, with D tentatively TRBD1 or TRBD2 (6 bases each). The CDR3 sequence is 14 residues long. Trimming cost V 7 bases and J 2 bases, with 13 bases left between them. CDR1 and CDR2 from the germline V gene are MDHEN and SYDVKM. CDR3 residues: CASIEGGPTDTQYF. The CDR3 nucleotides are TGTGCCAGCATAGAAGGGGGGCCCACAGATACGCAGTATTTT.

This clonotype came up many times. The chain recombines TRBV5-1 with TRBJ1-3; D gene ambiguous. The germline V and J ends were trimmed by 0 bases and 0 bases, with 7 bases remaining between them. The V gene's germline CDR1 is SGHRS and CDR2 YFSETQ. This CDR3 is built from 15 residues. CDR3 region: CASSLDGASGNTIYF. CDR3 sequence (DNA): TGCGCCAGCAGCTTGGATGGTGCCTCTGGAAACACCATATATTTT.

Many counts were recorded for this clonotype. J is TRBJ2-5 and V is TRBV3-1, with 7 nucleotides matching TRBD1. The CDR3 consists of 15 residues. The V and J ends lost 5 bases and 0 bases, in that order; junction bases with no gene match: 6. The germline gives CDR1 LGHDT, CDR2 YNNKEL (reference sequence). CDR3 residues: CASSRQGQNQETQYF. DNA of the CDR3: TGTGCCAGCAGCAGACAGGGACAGAACCAAGAGACCCAGTACTTC.

V is TRBV7-2 and J is TRBJ2-3, with TRBD2 matching over 7 bases. Unmatched junction bases numbered 2, after V lost 0 bases and J lost 5 bases. The germline V gene encodes CDR1 SGHTA and CDR2 FQGNSA. This CDR3 has 14 amino acids. The CDR3 DNA reads TGTGCCAGCAGCTTAGCGGGGGGGGGAGATACGCAGTATTTT. Translating it yields CASSLAGGGDTQYF.

CDR3 in amino acids: CASSQELLAQFTQETQYF. CDR3 nucleotide sequence: TGTGCCAGCAGCCAAGAGTTGCTGGCGCAATTTACCCAAGAGACCCAGTACTTC. This sequence joins TRBV3-1 and TRBJ2-5; the D is unclear. CDR1 is LGHDT, CDR2 YNNKEL, per germline (reference sequence). The CDR3 is made up of 18 amino acids. V lost 0 bases to trimming and J lost 1 base, with 18 bases between them.

This chain connects TRBV24-1 to TRBJ2-7; a possible D gene is TRBD2 (5 bases). Between the trimmed V and J ends, which lost 5 bases and 3 bases, there was a span of 13 bases. The CDR3 covers 14 residues. From germline, CDR1 is KGHDR and CDR2 SFDVKD. CDR3 DNA sequence: TGTGCCACCAGTGGCGCGACGGGAAACTACGAGCAGTACTTC. Translating gives CATSGATGNYEQYF.

This clonotype has a handful of counts. V and J are TRBV12-3 or TRBV12-4 and TRBJ2-5; possibly TRBD1 or TRBD2 for D (5 bases each). Trimming took off 2 bases at V and 3 bases at J, with 10 bases between the two ends. The CDR3 is made up of 14 amino acids. CDR3 region: CASSLLGVEETQYF. CDR3 nucleotides: TGTGCCAGCAGTTTATTGGGGGTTGAAGAGACCCAGTACTTC.

This clonotype was detected only a few times. The chain couples TRBV18 to TRBJ2-1; TRBD2 agrees at 12 bases. CDR1 is KGHSH, CDR2 LQKENI, per germline. V dropped 5 bases and J dropped 0; count of bases not matched to a gene: 2. The CDR3 sequence is 16 residues long. The CDR3 loop reads CASSLTSGSSYNEQFF. CDR3 bases: TGTGCCAGCTCATTGACTAGCGGGAGCTCCTACAATGAGCAGTTCTTC.

This clonotype came up many times. This chain uses TRBV3-1 with TRBJ1-3; D ambiguous. V lost 1 base and J lost 4, with 5 bases in between. Looked up from germline, CDR1 is LGHDT and CDR2 is YNNKEL (reference sequence). The CDR3 loop spans 13 amino acids. DNA for the CDR3: TGTGCCAGCAGCCAAGGTGGGGGAAACACCATATATTTT. Translated: CASSQGGGNTIYF.

At least ten counts were recorded for this clonotype. The J gene is TRBJ1-5, the V gene TRBV6-2 or TRBV6-3; tentatively, D is TRBD1 (5 bases). Germline assignment: CDR1 MNHEY and CDR2 SVGEGT. Trimming stripped 4 bases from V and 1 base from J, with 20 bases between. CDR3 length: 18 amino acids. The CDR3 DNA reads as TGTGCCAGCAGTTCCTCTCGGGGACGGGGATTGAGCAATCAGCCCCAGCATTTT. It specifies CASSSSRGRGLSNQPQHF.